This TCR beta chain was identified during a study of OX40 agonist ivuxolimab in advanced cancers. Whole-study context: Patients were treated with ivuxolimab, an agonistic anti-OX40 (CD134) antibody. Hepatocellular carcinoma, melanoma, renal cell or head and neck cancer occurred in dose-escalation patients.

This clone has only one observation. The CDR3 length is 15 residues. Germline V gives CDR1 KGHSH, CDR2 LQKENI. With 4 bases removed from V and 5 bases from J, the gap between germline ends came to 17 bases. Method: immunoSEQ multiplex PCR; TCRdb's copy keeps in-frame clones and lacks some. Here the sample spans 75,000 to 95,000 clones, about four fifths being singletons. The chain carries TRBV18 and TRBJ2-5; D not resolved. This receptor was identified in an adult with an advanced solid tumor such as melanoma, head and neck, liver or kidney cancer. The starting material was CD4+ or CD8+ T cells sorted from blood, obtained in a trial of the OX40 agonist ivuxolimab. CDR3: CASSLLTVSRETQYF. CDR3 nucleotides: TGTGCCAGCTCACTCCTGACCGTCAGTAGGGAGACCCAGTACTTC.